This note documents a single TCR beta chain sequence. As every portion of the isolated RNA was reverse transcribed, the sequencing read expressed TCRB transcripts. Produced via immunoSEQ multiplex PCR; TCRdb's table is partial and in-frame only. The table shows tens of thousands of clones, with about 61% occurring only once. Germline CDR1 LGHNA, CDR2 YNFKEQ. V trimming: 1 base; J trimming: 4 bases; junction bases outside the gene matches: 3. The CDR3 has 15 amino acids. The data were obtained in a study of beta chain features in type 1 diabetes. Looking at the study overall: The samples had around 98 million sorted cells examined in all.

CD45RO/CCR7/CD25/CD127/CD95/CD27 staining was used to isolate CD4+ naive, central memory, regulatory and stem cell-like memory cells by sorting. Purities in excess of 95% were seen in all sorted populations. The chain couples TRBV4-2 to TRBJ2-7; 11 nucleotides align to TRBD2. Sequencing used Tregs from blood. The receptor's source is a woman aged 18-35 years in good health. This CDR3 reads CASSQGLAGNYEQYF. The DNA of the CDR3 is TGTGCCAGCAGCCAAGGACTAGCGGGGAATTACGAGCAGTACTTC.